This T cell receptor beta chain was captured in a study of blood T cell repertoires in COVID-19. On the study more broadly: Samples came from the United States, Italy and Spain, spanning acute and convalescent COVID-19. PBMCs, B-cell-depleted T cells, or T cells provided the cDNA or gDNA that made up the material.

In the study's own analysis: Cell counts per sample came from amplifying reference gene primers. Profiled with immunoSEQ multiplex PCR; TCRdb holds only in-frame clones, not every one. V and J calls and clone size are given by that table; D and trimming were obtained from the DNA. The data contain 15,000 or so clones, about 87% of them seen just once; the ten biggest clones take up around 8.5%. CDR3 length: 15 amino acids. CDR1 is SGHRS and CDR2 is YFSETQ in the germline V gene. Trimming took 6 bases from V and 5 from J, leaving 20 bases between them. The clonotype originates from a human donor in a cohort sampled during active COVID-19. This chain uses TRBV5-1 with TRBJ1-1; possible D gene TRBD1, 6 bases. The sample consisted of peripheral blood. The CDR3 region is CASNPMGARLTEAFF. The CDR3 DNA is TGCGCCAGCAACCCAATGGGGGCGCGGTTAACTGAAGCTTTCTTT.